The next 10 T cell receptor beta chains were all read from a single sample in a study of T cell changes during pregnancy in multiple sclerosis. Assay used: immunoSEQ multiplex PCR; TCRdb lists only in-frame clones, some missing. The data show 74,000 or so clones, over 85% seen once. Sequenced here: CD4+ T cells from peripheral blood mononuclear cells, sampled before pregnancy. These receptors were collected from a female donor with multiple sclerosis, enrolled in a pregnancy study.

This sequence joins TRBV6-5 and TRBJ1-1; no clear D gene. The CDR3 has 15 amino acids. V dropped 4 bases and J dropped 0 bases, with 12 bases sitting between them. From germline, CDR1 is MNHEY and CDR2 SVGAGI. The CDR3 bases are TGTGCCAGCAGTTCGTGGCTCGGGATGAACACTGAAGCTTTCTTT. It translates to CASSSWLGMNTEAFF.

The chain employs TRBV19 and TRBJ2-1, with 11 positions matching TRBD2. The CDR3 consists of 16 residues. With 4 bases clipped from V and 6 bases from J, the junction kept 8 bases outside the gene matches. Germline V gene data show CDR1 as LNHDA and CDR2 as SQIVND (reference sequence). CDR3: CASSKIAGGPGNEQFF. CDR3 DNA: TGTGCCAGTAGTAAAATAGCGGGGGGGCCTGGCAATGAGCAGTTCTTC.

This clone was seen a single time. This chain uses TRBV19 with TRBJ1-4; tentatively, D is TRBD1 (5 bases). CDR3 length: 15 amino acids. Deletions cut 5 bases from V and 10 bases from J, with 20 bases between. Germline CDR1 LNHDA, CDR2 SQIVND (reference sequence). Here the CDR3 DNA reads TGTGCCAGTAGTTCCTCACCCAAGGACACGTCAAAACTGTTTTTT. Protein sequence: CASSSSPKDTSKLFF.

The rearrangement uses TRBV14 and TRBJ2-3; no firm D call. CDR1 and CDR2 from the germline V gene are SGHDN and FVKESK. The CDR3 totals 13 residues. V dropped 1 base and J dropped 6 bases, with 8 bases sitting between them. The CDR3: CASSQVIQDTQYF. The CDR3 DNA reads TGTGCCAGCAGCCAAGTAATACAGGATACGCAGTATTTT.

The J gene is TRBJ2-5, the V gene TRBV6-5; tentatively, D is TRBD2 (7 bases). The germline gives CDR1 MNHEY, CDR2 SVGAGI. The V end lost 6 bases, the J end lost 1 base, and 12 bases lay between the germline ends. The length of the CDR3 is 14 residues. The CDR3 DNA follows: TGTGCCAGCAGCAGGGGAGGGTTCCAAGAGACCCAGTACTTC. Translating gives CASSRGGFQETQYF.

The chain links TRBV5-5 to TRBJ2-7, with 12 bases identical to TRBD1. There are 14 residues in the CDR3. Germline loops: CDR1 SGHKS, CDR2 YYEKEE (reference sequence). J lost 7 bases, V lost 4 bases, and 6 bases had no gene match. CDR3 coding DNA: TGTGCCAGCAGCCTGGGACAGGGGGCGAGTGAGCAGTACTTC. It encodes CASSLGQGASEQYF.

This chain links TRBV28 with TRBJ2-7, with TRBD2 as a possible D gene (6 bases). In germline, CDR1 is MDHEN, CDR2 SYDVKM. V gave up 6 bases and J gave up 0 bases, with 12 bases separating them. CDR3 size: 14 residues. The CDR3 coding sequence is TGTGCCAGCAGGGTGGGACTCAGCTCCTACGAGCAGTACTTC. This encodes CASRVGLSSYEQYF.

This sequence joins TRBV6-1 and TRBJ2-2, with 7 bases matching TRBD2. The CDR3 sequence is 14 residues long. Per germline, CDR1 MNHNS and CDR2 SASEGT. The ends lost 2 bases at V and 7 bases at J; junction bases unmatched: 4. CDR3 nucleotide sequence: TGTGCCAGCAGTGAAACGTGGACTAGCGGGGAGCTGTTTTTT. This translates into CASSETWTSGELFF.

In DNA, the CDR3 is TGTGCCAGCAGTCCTACGGGACTCCCGGCGGAGACCCAGTACTTC. Its translation: CASSPTGLPAETQYF. V is TRBV28 and J is TRBJ2-5; possible D gene TRBD2, 6 bases. With 5 bases removed from V and 5 bases from J, the gap between germline ends came to 18 bases. Germline CDR1 and CDR2: MDHEN and SYDVKM. This CDR3 is 15 amino acids long.

A single count supports this clone. The J gene is TRBJ2-1, the V gene TRBV6-4; 14 bases fit TRBD2. J was trimmed by 9 bases and V by 6 bases; bases with no gene match: 7. CDR1 and CDR2 from the germline V gene are MRHNA and SNTAGT. The CDR3 spans 15 residues. CDR3 protein: CASRRLAGGSGEQFF. The CDR3 DNA reads as TGTGCCAGCAGACGACTAGCGGGAGGGAGCGGTGAGCAGTTCTTC.